This TCR beta chain was sequenced for a study of glioma-infiltrating T cells. J lost 6 bases, V lost 0 bases, and 12 bases had no gene match. This CDR3 is built from 17 residues. Germline V gene sequence: CDR1 DFQATT, CDR2 SNEGSKA (reference sequence). Using RNA template, CDR3s of TCR alpha and beta were amplified with iRepertoire arm-PCR. TCRdb passed the multiplex PCR reads through MiXCR, listing each CDR3 protein once. The table shows 90,000 to 100,000 distinct CDR3 sequences, with 35% to 45% occurring only once. The chain uses TRBV20-1 and TRBJ2-1; 9 bases fit TRBD2. The clonotype was recovered from a human donor with low-grade glioma or glioblastoma, undergoing nonglioma brain surgery, or in good health (not recorded which). Sequenced input: glioma tissue, nonneoplastic brain tissue, or PBMCs (not recorded which). In DNA form, the CDR3 reads TGCAGTGCTAGAGATGGGAAGCGGGAGGCGGTGGGCAATGAGCAGTTCTTC. Its protein product is CSARDGKREAVGNEQFF.